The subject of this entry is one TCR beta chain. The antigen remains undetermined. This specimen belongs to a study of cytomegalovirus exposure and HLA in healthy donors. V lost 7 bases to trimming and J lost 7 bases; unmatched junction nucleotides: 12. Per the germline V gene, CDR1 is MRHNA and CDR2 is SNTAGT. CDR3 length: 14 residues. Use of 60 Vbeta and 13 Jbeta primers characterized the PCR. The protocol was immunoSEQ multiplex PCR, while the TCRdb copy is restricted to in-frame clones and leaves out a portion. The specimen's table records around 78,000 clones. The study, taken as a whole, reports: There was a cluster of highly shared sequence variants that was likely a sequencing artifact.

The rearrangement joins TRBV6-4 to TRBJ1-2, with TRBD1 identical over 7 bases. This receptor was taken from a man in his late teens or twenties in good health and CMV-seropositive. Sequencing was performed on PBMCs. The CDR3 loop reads CASTQKEGATGYTF. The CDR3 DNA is TGTGCCAGCACCCAAAAAGAGGGGGCGACTGGCTACACCTTC.